This TCR beta chain is from a study of shared clonotypes between healthy human individuals. TCRdb's table, derived via immunoSEQ multiplex PCR, lists solely in-frame clones and lacks some. The data show hundreds of thousands of clones, with under 80% seen just once and approximately 1.8% held by the top ten. This CDR3 is 14 amino acids long. The J segment lost 4 bases and the V segment lost 1 base, leaving 4 bases of the junction unmatched. CDR1 and CDR2 (germline): SEHNR, FQNEAQ (reference sequence). The chain carries TRBV7-9 and TRBJ2-7; 7 bases fit TRBD2. The receptor was isolated from a woman under 40 in good health. Input material: memory CD4+ T cells sorted from blood. Subset denoted: CD45RA-negative fraction. The CDR3 loop reads CASSLEAGTYEQYF. CDR3 in DNA: TGTGCCAGCAGCTTAGAAGCGGGAACTTACGAGCAGTACTTC.